These T cell receptor beta chains were read from a single sample in a study of blood T cell repertoires in COVID-19. Here immunoSEQ multiplex PCR was the method, and the copy in TCRdb shows in-frame clones only, minus some. The data contain approximately 290,000 clones, about 93% of them singletons. The sequencing input was PBMCs or T cells enriched from blood (not recorded which). These receptors were collected from a woman younger than 45 who had recovered from COVID-19. Both conserved end residues are part of each CDR3. The D gene is left open where the match is weak. Size tells how often a clone was seen (once, few, many) or the class of an expanded clone, and some rows leave it out.

D	V	J	size	DNA	CDR3
TRBD1	TRBV28	TRBJ1-6	-	TGTGCCAGCATTACAGGGGTAAATTCACCCCTCCACTTT	CASITGVNSPLHF
-	TRBV24-1	TRBJ1-3	-	TGTGCCACCAGAGGAGGAGATGGAAACACCATATATTTT	CATRGGDGNTIYF
TRBD2	TRBV29-1	TRBJ2-7	-	TGCAGCGTTGAAGGGGGGGGACCCAGCTCCTACGAGCAGTACTTC	CSVEGGGPSSYEQYF
-	TRBV6-5	TRBJ1-1	once	TGTGCCAGCAGGCCACAGTCTGTGCAGAACACTGAAGCTTTCTTT	CASRPQSVQNTEAFF
TRBD2	TRBV28	TRBJ2-2	-	TGTGCCAGCAGGAGGACTAGCGGGAGCTCCGGGGAGCTGTTTTTT	CASRRTSGSSGELFF
-	TRBV4-1	TRBJ1-2	-	TGCGCCAGCAGCCAAGAACTATCTAACTATGGCTACACCTTC	CASSQELSNYGYTF
TRBD2	TRBV14	TRBJ2-3	-	TGTGCCAGCAGCCAGCTCGGCGCGGGAGGTGGAGATACGCAGTATTTT	CASSQLGAGGGDTQYF
TRBD2	TRBV4-2	TRBJ2-1	-	TGTGCCAGCAGCCAAGATGGAGGGGAGCGGGAGTTCGGTAATGAGCAGTTCTTC	CASSQDGGEREFGNEQFF
-	TRBV9	TRBJ2-3	-	TGTGCCAGCAGCCCTACTAGCTTCGGCACAGATACGCAGTATTTT	CASSPTSFGTDTQYF
TRBD1	TRBV9	TRBJ2-5	once	TGTGCCAGCAGCGTAGATGGACAGGAGGAGACCCAGTACTTC	CASSVDGQEETQYF
-	TRBV5-8	TRBJ2-7	-	TGTGCCAGCAGCGGCCGTCCCTACGAGCAGTACTTC	CASSGRPYEQYF
TRBD2	TRBV29-1	TRBJ2-7	-	TGCAGCGCTGGACTCGGACTAGCGGGAGTTTCCGAGCAGTACTTC	CSAGLGLAGVSEQYF
TRBD2	TRBV11-2	TRBJ2-1	-	TGTGCCAGCAGCCAGTCAGCGGGAGTCACCAATGAGCAGTTCTTC	CASSQSAGVTNEQFF
-	TRBV10-3	TRBJ1-1	-	TGTGCCATCAGGCGGGGGTTGAACACTGAAGCTTTCTTT	CAIRRGLNTEAFF
TRBD1	TRBV6-5	TRBJ1-5	-	TGTGCCAGCGGAATGACAGGGGTAGGCAATCAGCCCCAGCATTTT	CASGMTGVGNQPQHF
TRBD2	TRBV5-4	TRBJ2-1	few	TGTGCCAGCAGCTTACCTAGCGGGAGTAACAATGAGCAGTTCTTC	CASSLPSGSNNEQFF
TRBD2	TRBV5-1	TRBJ2-7	-	TGCGCCAGCAGCCCCGAACGGGGGGAGTACGAGCAGTACTTC	CASSPERGEYEQYF
-	TRBV18	TRBJ2-2	-	TGTGCCAGCTCACCACTGGGGACTCCCAACACCGGGGAGCTGTTTTTT	CASSPLGTPNTGELFF
-	TRBV6-5	TRBJ1-5	-	TGTGCCAGCTCCCCGATGGGGGGGCGTCAGCCCCAGCATTTT	CASSPMGGRQPQHF
TRBD2	TRBV7-6	TRBJ2-7	-	TGTGCCAGCAGCTTAGCGAACAGACTAGCGGGTCGCGAGCAGTACTTC	CASSLANRLAGREQYF
-	TRBV19	TRBJ1-5	few	TGTGCCAGTAGTAGCCCTTTTGGACGGGGTAGCAATCAGCCCCAGCATTTT	CASSSPFGRGSNQPQHF
-	TRBV7-2	TRBJ1-1	-	TGTGCCAGCAGCTCAAAGCTCCCCAGGGGTACCACTGAAGCTTTCTTT	CASSSKLPRGTTEAFF
TRBD1	TRBV28	TRBJ1-5	-	TGTGCCAGCAGTTCAGGACAGGGGGATCAGCCCCAGCATTTT	CASSSGQGDQPQHF
TRBD1	TRBV20-1	TRBJ2-5	-	TGCAGTGCTAGTGGTGGGACAGGGTATGGAGAGACCCAGTACTTC	CSASGGTGYGETQYF
-	TRBV9	TRBJ1-4	few	TGTGCCAGCAGCACTACAGGAAAGGGGAATGAAAAACTGTTTTTT	CASSTTGKGNEKLFF
TRBD2	TRBV24-1	TRBJ2-1	once	TGTGCCACCAGTGATCTCAACCTAGCGGGAGGCTACAATGAGCAGTTCTTC	CATSDLNLAGGYNEQFF
TRBD2	TRBV6-2/TRBV6-3	TRBJ2-2	-	TGTGCCAGCAGCTGGAGCGGGAGCGGCACCGGGGAGCTGTTTTTT	CASSWSGSGTGELFF
-	TRBV5-4	TRBJ2-1	-	TGTGCCAGCAGCTGGGGACTCCTCGACAATGAGCAGTTCTTC	CASSWGLLDNEQFF
TRBD1	TRBV5-6	TRBJ1-6	-	TGTGCCAGCACTTATTCCGGGACAGGGGGCCTTTACGCTAATTCACCCCTCCACTTT	CASTYSGTGGLYANSPLHF
-	TRBV19	TRBJ2-3	-	TGTGCCACCAACATTCCCGGACAAGGCTCTACAGATACGCAGTATTTT	CATNIPGQGSTDTQYF
-	TRBV28	TRBJ2-4	-	TGTGCCAGCAGTTTAAGTGGAGGGTTGGTTCAGTACTTC	CASSLSGGLVQYF
-	TRBV6-5	TRBJ1-5	-	TGTGCCAGCAGTAACACAGTGGGCAATCAGCCCCAGCATTTT	CASSNTVGNQPQHF
-	TRBV3-1/TRBV3-2	TRBJ1-1	-	TGTGCCAGCAGCCGCCGACAGCACACTGAAGCTTTCTTT	CASSRRQHTEAFF
TRBD1	TRBV27	TRBJ2-2	-	TGTGCCAGCAGTTTCCGTCTGACAGGGGGCGTCGCCGGGGAGCTGTTTTTT	CASSFRLTGGVAGELFF
TRBD2	TRBV7-2	TRBJ2-5	-	TGTGCCAGCAGCTCGCGACTAGCGGGAGGATCCCAAGAGACCCAGTACTTC	CASSSRLAGGSQETQYF
TRBD2	TRBV25-1	TRBJ2-3	-	TGTGCCAGCAGTGAATACACTAGCGGGAGCGTCACAGATACGCAGTATTTT	CASSEYTSGSVTDTQYF
-	TRBV7-9	TRBJ2-1	-	TGTGCCAGCAGCTTCCCCGGGACTTCCGATGAGCAGTTCTTC	CASSFPGTSDEQFF
TRBD1	TRBV3-1/TRBV3-2	TRBJ1-2	-	TGTGCCAGCAGCCAAGGGACAGGCCAGACCTATGGCTACACCTTC	CASSQGTGQTYGYTF
-	TRBV28	TRBJ2-1	-	TGTGCCAGCAGTTTTTTAGCGGTGGCGGGCATTGAGCAGTTCTTC	CASSFLAVAGIEQFF
TRBD1	TRBV28	TRBJ1-4	-	TGTGCCAGCAGTTCCAGGGGGCGGGGGGAAAAACTGTTTTTT	CASSSRGRGEKLFF
TRBD2	TRBV4-1	TRBJ2-7	-	TGCGCCAGCAGCCTACTAGTGGGAGGGCCCTACGAGCAGTACTTC	CASSLLVGGPYEQYF
TRBD1	TRBV2	TRBJ2-2	-	TGTGCCAGCAGAGCCGTCCGGGACAGAGGCACCGGGGAGCTGTTTTTT	CASRAVRDRGTGELFF
-	TRBV3-1/TRBV3-2	TRBJ2-1	-	TGTGCCAGCAGCCAAGATAGGACAGTAACCCCTTACAATGAGCAGTTCTTC	CASSQDRTVTPYNEQFF
-	TRBV10-3	TRBJ1-1	once	TGTGCCATCAGTGAGTATGGGGAGAAAGGGACTGAAGCTTTCTTT	CAISEYGEKGTEAFF
-	TRBV27	TRBJ2-3	-	TGTGCCAGCAGCGACTACCGGGACTCCCGCACAGATACGCAGTATTTT	CASSDYRDSRTDTQYF